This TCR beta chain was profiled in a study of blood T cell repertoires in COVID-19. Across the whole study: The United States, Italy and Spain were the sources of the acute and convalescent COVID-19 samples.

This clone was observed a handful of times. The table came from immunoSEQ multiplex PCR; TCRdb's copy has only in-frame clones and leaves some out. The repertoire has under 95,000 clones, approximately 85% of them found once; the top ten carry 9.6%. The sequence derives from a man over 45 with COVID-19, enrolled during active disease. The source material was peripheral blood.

In DNA, the CDR3 is TGTGCCAGCAGTGGGCTAGCGGGGTTGAGGGCCTACGAGCAGTACTTC. Protein sequence: CASSGLAGLRAYEQYF. The gene calls are TRBV6-1 and TRBJ2-7; 9 positions agree with TRBD2. CDR1 is MNHNS and CDR2 is SASEGT in the germline V gene. The CDR3 has 16 amino acids. The ends lost 4 bases at V and 2 bases at J; junction bases unmatched: 9.